This T cell receptor beta chain was retrieved from a study of cytomegalovirus exposure and HLA in healthy donors. Overall study results and limits: Roughly uniform depth of sequencing across donors was assumed in presence/absence analyses.

This clone has a handful of counts. Its antigen is still unknown. This CDR3 has 15 amino acids. The germline V and J ends were trimmed by 0 bases and 3 bases, with 12 bases remaining between them. Germline V gene sequence: CDR1 SGHDT, CDR2 YYEEEE. Amplification used 60 Vbeta primers and 13 Jbeta primers. Sequenced by immunoSEQ multiplex PCR; TCRdb stores in-frame clones only, minus some. Altogether 100,000 to 150,000 clones are present, around four fifths being singletons, with the ten largest covering 5.5% to 7.5%. This chain links TRBV5-6 with TRBJ1-2, with D maybe TRBD1 (5 bases). The sample was PBMCs. The sequence was collected from a woman aged 35 to 49 in good health and CMV-seropositive. The CDR3 DNA sequence: TGTGCCAGCAGCTTGGGAGGAGGGGACCACTATGGCTACACCTTC. This sequence encodes CASSLGGGDHYGYTF.